This record looks at one T cell receptor beta chain sequence and its context. Its antigen is unknown. The data derive from a study of cytomegalovirus exposure and HLA in healthy donors. Study-wide points: Common viral pathogens seemed to be connected with several of the most significant clusters, according to a later analysis. Productive status was seen about 90% or about 30% of the time for most TCR beta V segments in an earlier analysis.

In the PCR, 60 Vbeta and 13 Jbeta primers were used. Original processing notes: A later analysis tallied 80 million or so unique TCR beta chains, 8.5 million to 11 million of them shared. Sequencing used immunoSEQ multiplex PCR; TCRdb keeps in-frame clones, though not all of them. V and J calls and clone size are copied from that table; D and trimming were computed from the DNA. Of about 150,000 clones in the sample, approximately 80% were seen once. What was sequenced was PBMCs. The TCR was taken from a male donor in good health and CMV-seronegative.

The CDR3 loop reads CASSQEGLEDGELFF. In DNA, the CDR3 is TGTGCCAGCAGCCAAGAAGGTCTAGAGGACGGGGAGCTGTTTTTT. This chain connects TRBV4-2 to TRBJ2-2, with D unclear. The V end lost 0 bases, the J end lost 7 bases, and 12 bases lay between the germline ends. The germline CDR1 and CDR2 sequences are LGHNA and YNFKEQ. The CDR3 is 15 residues long.